The sequence of this T cell receptor (beta chain) was determined in a study of memory CD4+ T cells and cytomegalovirus serostatus. General study points: Of under 200 reported CMV TCRbeta sequences, some 67 were found in memory CD4+ repertoires.

In this sample, this clone turned up a few times. What it recognizes is unknown. The sort gate was single viable CD3+CD4+CD8-CD45RO+ cells for memory CD4+ T cells. The CDR3 totals 18 residues. In germline, CDR1 is ENHRY, CDR2 SYGVKD. V was trimmed by 0 bases and J by 2 bases, leaving 19 bases between them. In the original workflow: Out-of-frame sequences were removed, leaving a few million distinct TCRbeta sequences. Profiled with immunoSEQ multiplex PCR; TCRdb holds only in-frame clones, not every one. The V and J calls and clone size come from that table; D and trimming were worked out from the DNA. The sample yields 50,000 to 75,000 clones, 75% to 90% seen once.

This TCR was recovered from an adult in good health and CMV-seronegative. The chain recombines TRBV10-3 with TRBJ1-2, with a weak D call TRBD1 (6 bases). Material: memory CD4+ T cells from blood. In nucleotides, the CDR3 is TGTGCCATCAGTGAGTCGAGAGCGGGGACACGCGGGAACTATGGCTACACCTTC. It encodes CAISESRAGTRGNYGYTF.